This T cell receptor beta chain was found in a study of shared clonotypes between healthy human individuals. General observations from the study: The four-donor shared clonotypes exceeded non-shared clonotypes in generation probability, with non-shared ones scoring lower. The study drew on few donors, limiting represented genetic and exposure-history diversity.

About this clone: No antigen is known for it.

The study ran the assay at deep level. Replicate PCRs for sorted subsets used 200 ng DNA; this equaled about 30,000 T cell genomes. Clones were read by immunoSEQ multiplex PCR, and TCRdb kept only the in-frame ones, dropping some. The sample gives 950,000 to 1,200,000 clones, around three quarters of which show up once; 0.89% is in the top ten. CDR1 is LNHDA and CDR2 is SQIVND in the germline V gene (reference sequence). The CDR3 has 15 residues. V was pared by 8 bases and J by 0 bases, with 14 bases between. This chain connects TRBV19 to TRBJ2-4, with D perhaps matching TRBD1 or TRBD2 (6 bases each). The sequence was obtained from a man aged 18 to 29 in good health. Some clones in this sample may be carry-over from other donors' samples. The sequenced sample was memory CD4+ T cells from PBMCs. Subset given: CD45RA-negative fraction. CDR3: CASGGGTLAKNIQYF. The CDR3 DNA reads as TGTGCCAGTGGTGGCGGGACACTAGCCAAAAACATTCAGTACTTC.